Following are 30 T cell receptor beta chains from one sample sequenced in a study of blood T cell repertoires in COVID-19 (dated by TCRdb to 2020 to 2021). Receptor amplification or capture employed the immunoSEQ multiplex PCR assay. Entries here come from immuneACCESS through TCRdb and include only in-frame sequences with V and J called. Some clones fail to appear in such tables; in the studies checked, an unresolved V gene covers under half of the shortfall, and the cause of the remainder is unknown. The sample contains some 110,000 clones, around nine tenths of them found a single time. Jointly, the top ten make up 4% to 5% of the sample. The sample consisted of peripheral blood. The receptors here all came from a man in his forties or fifties with acute or convalescent COVID-19.

This clone was counted a few times. The chain uses TRBV5-6 and TRBJ2-5; a weak D match, TRBD1 (6 bases). CDR1 SGHDT and CDR2 YYEEEE come from the germline V gene. V was pared by 2 bases and J by 5 bases, with 10 bases between. The CDR3 length is 13 residues. CDR3 amino acids: CASSLTGLETQYF. DNA of the CDR3: TGTGCCAGCAGCTTAACAGGGCTGGAGACCCAGTACTTC.

This chain connects TRBV5-5 to TRBJ1-1, with 8 bases identical to TRBD1. Germline CDR1 SGHKS, CDR2 YYEKEE (reference sequence). After removal of 6 bases from V and 3 bases from J, the junction contained 13 bases not matched to a gene. The CDR3 covers 16 residues. CDR3 amino acids: CASTPDRGRLYTEAFF. The CDR3 bases are TGTGCCAGCACCCCCGACAGGGGCCGTTTGTACACTGAAGCTTTCTTT.

The chain combines TRBV4-2 with TRBJ2-7, with 7 bases identical to TRBD2. The V segment lost 0 bases and the J segment 6 bases; nucleotides outside the gene matches: 11. Germline assignment: CDR1 LGHNA and CDR2 YNFKEQ. The CDR3 totals 16 residues. CDR3 sequence reads: CASSQETAGVFSEQYF. Written as DNA, the CDR3 is TGTGCCAGCAGCCAAGAGACGGCGGGAGTCTTTAGCGAGCAGTACTTC.

This sequence joins TRBV28 and TRBJ2-3; TRBD2 agrees at 9 bases. Losses at the gene ends were 6 bases for V and 5 bases for J; bases not matched to a gene: 6. CDR1 and CDR2 from the germline V gene are MDHEN and SYDVKM. This CDR3 region has 14 residues. This CDR3 is CASRTSGWGDTQYF. The CDR3, as DNA: TGTGCCAGCAGGACTAGCGGTTGGGGAGATACGCAGTATTTT.

This clone occurred once. The CDR3 loop reads CASTNGGASVEQFF. CDR3 nucleotides: TGTGCCAGCACGAATGGGGGGGCCAGTGTTGAGCAGTTCTTC. The genes are TRBV6-5 and TRBJ2-1, with TRBD2 as a possible D gene (7 bases). From germline, CDR1 is MNHEY and CDR2 SVGAGI. The CDR3 spans 14 residues. Between the trimmed V and J ends, which lost 7 bases and 9 bases, there was a span of 19 bases.

The gene calls are TRBV27 and TRBJ1-2; 9 bases align to TRBD1. This CDR3 contains 15 residues. Unmatched junction bases numbered 12, after V lost 6 bases and J lost 7 bases. The germline V gene has CDR1 MNHEY and CDR2 SMNVEV (reference sequence). The CDR3 nucleotides are TGTGCCAGCAGGGGACAGGGTGATCTAAGGGGTGGCTACACCTTC. Residues: CASRGQGDLRGGYTF.

The J gene is TRBJ1-5, the V gene TRBV7-2, with D uncertain. V was cut by 4 bases and J by 3 bases, with 4 bases left in between. Germline CDR1 SGHTA, CDR2 FQGNSA. The CDR3 length is 12 residues. Here the CDR3 DNA reads TGTGCCAGCAGCTACAACAATCAGCCCCAGCATTTT. Encoded protein: CASSYNNQPQHF.

This chain connects TRBV3-1 (or the pseudogene TRBV3-2) to TRBJ2-6, with D tentatively TRBD1 (5 bases). This CDR3 has 16 amino acids. V lost 4 bases to trimming and J lost 0 bases, with 10 bases between them. Germline-derived CDR1 and CDR2 are LGHDT and YNNKEL (reference sequence). In DNA, the CDR3 is TGTGCCAGCAGCCCGAGAAGGGGCTCTGGGGCCAACGTCCTGACTTTC. It translates to CASSPRRGSGANVLTF.

The genes are TRBV21-1 and TRBJ1-2; no DNA check was done on the table's D call, TRBD1. TRBV21-1 is shown as a pseudogene. This CDR3 region has 16 residues. The CDR3 nucleotides read TGTGCCAGCAGCAAGAGCCTCCTAGACAGGGTAGGCGGCTACACCTTC. It encodes CASSKSLLDRVGGYTF.

This chain connects TRBV7-8 to TRBJ2-7, with TRBD2 matching over 9 bases. The CDR3 is 15 amino acids. Germline V gene lookup returns CDR1 SGHVS and CDR2 FQNEAQ. V trimming: 4 bases; J trimming: 2 bases; junction bases outside the gene matches: 6. The CDR3, as DNA: TGTGCCAGCAGCTCCACTAGCGGGTGGGCCTACGAGCAGTACTTC. As protein: CASSSTSGWAYEQYF. Based on the CDR3 plus reference TRBV7-8 and TRBJ2-7, the full variable domain is GAGVSQSPRYKVAKRGQDVALRCDPISGHVSLFWYQQALGQGPEFLTYFQNEAQLDKSGLPSDRFFAERPEGSVSTLKIQRTQQEDSAVYLCASSSTSGWAYEQYFGPGTRLTVT.

This clone was observed a single time. This chain links TRBV7-9 with TRBJ2-3; D may be TRBD1 (6 bases). CDR3 length: 15 amino acids. V was clipped by 3 bases and J by 1 base, with 11 bases between them. Germline values: CDR1 SEHNR, CDR2 FQNEAQ (reference sequence). The CDR3: CASSFGQTGTDTQYF. In DNA form, the CDR3 reads TGTGCCAGCAGCTTCGGACAGACGGGCACAGATACGCAGTATTTT.

This clone was observed a single time. This chain uses TRBV12-3 or TRBV12-4 with TRBJ1-4; D is unresolved. The CDR3 has 12 residues. V lost 5 bases to trimming and J lost 7 bases, with 8 bases between them. The CDR3 region has the DNA TGTGCCAGCAGTCCCGAGGGTGAAAAACTGTTTTTT. Amino acid sequence: CASSPEGEKLFF.

The genes are TRBV15 and TRBJ1-2; TRBD1 aligns across 10 bases. Germline CDR1 and CDR2: LNHNV and YYDKDF (reference sequence). V trimming: 6 bases; J trimming: 8 bases; junction bases outside the gene matches: 9. The CDR3 sequence is 14 residues long. The CDR3 DNA sequence: TGTGCCACCAGGTCCGGGGACAGGGGCTGGGGCTACACCTTC. Translated, it gives CATRSGDRGWGYTF. Full variable domain (remainder filled in from reference TRBV15 and TRBJ1-2): DAMVIQNPRYQVTQFGKPVTLSCSQTLNHNVMYWYQQKSSQAPKLLFHYYDKDFNNEADTPDNFQSRRPNTSFCFLDIRSPGLGDTAMYLCATRSGDRGWGYTFGSGTRLTVV.

The chain recombines TRBV29-1 with TRBJ2-5, with D possibly being TRBD2 (6 bases). Germline CDR1 reads SQVTM; CDR2 reads ANQGSEA. Trimming removed 3 bases at V and 6 bases at J, with 11 bases between. The CDR3 has 12 amino acids. The CDR3 nucleotides are TGCAGCGTTGAGGGACTTGGTCAGACCCAGTACTTC. It codes for CSVEGLGQTQYF.

This rearrangement joins TRBV10-1 to TRBJ2-3; TRBD2 matches 9 bases. J lost 2 bases, V lost 3 bases, and 3 bases had no gene match. This CDR3 is 15 amino acids long. The germline CDR1 and CDR2 sequences are WNHNN and SYGVQD (reference sequence). The CDR3, as DNA: TGCGCCAGCAGTGAAGGACTAGCGTACACAGATACGCAGTATTTT. As protein: CASSEGLAYTDTQYF.

The chain employs TRBV7-7 and TRBJ1-3, with D perhaps matching TRBD1 (5 bases). Trimming stripped 1 base from V and 2 bases from J, with 12 bases between. The length of the CDR3 is 16 residues. Looked up from germline, CDR1 is SSHAT and CDR2 is FNYEAQ (reference sequence). As DNA, the CDR3 is TGTGCCAGCAGCTTAGGTGTTCAGGGTACTGGAAACACCATATATTTT. Encoded protein: CASSLGVQGTGNTIYF.

This chain links TRBV2 with TRBJ2-4; D possibly corresponds to TRBD1 (5 bases). Germline-derived CDR1 and CDR2 are SNHLY and FYNNEI. V lost 7 bases and J lost 7, with 11 bases in between. This CDR3 spans 12 amino acids. The CDR3 DNA follows: TGTGCCAGCATCTGGGCAGGGAACATTCAGTACTTC. It codes for CASIWAGNIQYF.

The V and J genes are TRBV7-7 and TRBJ2-1, with a tentative D call TRBD2 (6 bases). The CDR3 sequence is 15 residues long. V was clipped by 5 bases and J by 1 base, with 12 bases between them. Germline V lookup: CDR1 SSHAT, CDR2 FNYEAQ (reference sequence). The CDR3 spells CASSQGLPSYNEQFF. The CDR3 nucleotides are TGTGCCAGCAGCCAAGGACTACCTTCCTACAATGAGCAGTTCTTC.

V gene TRBV5-1 combines with J gene TRBJ2-7, with 11 bases lining up with TRBD2. Germline V CDR1 and CDR2: SGHRS, YFSETQ. V lost 2 bases to trimming and J lost 6 bases; unmatched junction nucleotides: 4. The CDR3 runs 14 residues. In DNA form, the CDR3 reads TGCGCCAGCAGCTTACTAGCGGGAGAATTCGAGCAGTACTTC. As protein: CASSLLAGEFEQYF.

This clone appeared a single time. The chain combines TRBV9 with TRBJ2-1; 8 bases map to TRBD2. This CDR3 region has 14 residues. Germline-derived CDR1 and CDR2 are SGDLS and YYNGEE. J was trimmed by 7 bases and V by 0 bases; bases with no gene match: 3. The CDR3 coding sequence is TGTGCCAGCAGCGTAGCGGGCGGGGGGAATGAGCAGTTCTTC. It is translated as CASSVAGGGNEQFF.

V is TRBV9 and J is TRBJ1-1; TRBD1 might be the D (5 bases). The CDR3 extends over 15 amino acids. Germline values: CDR1 SGDLS, CDR2 YYNGEE. V shed 2 bases and J shed 1 base, with 12 bases lying between them. CDR3 in amino acids: CASSVLGLQNTEAFF. The CDR3 DNA reads as TGTGCCAGCAGCGTTTTGGGACTACAGAACACTGAAGCTTTCTTT.

V gene TRBV5-5 combines with J gene TRBJ1-3; D remains unclear. V lost 1 base and J 0 bases, leaving 5 bases between the germline ends. The germline V gene encodes CDR1 SGHKS and CDR2 YYEKEE (reference sequence). The CDR3 contains 14 residues. CDR3 in DNA: TGTGCCAGCAGCTTGACAGTCTCTGGAAACACCATATATTTT. Its translation: CASSLTVSGNTIYF.

This sequence joins TRBV4-1 and TRBJ1-4; D might be TRBD1 (5 bases). The germline CDR1 and CDR2 sequences are MGHRA and YSYEKL. Trimming removed 5 bases at V and 7 bases at J, with 11 bases between. CDR3 size: 13 residues. The CDR3 DNA is TGCGCCAGCAGCATCGCGGGGGGTGAAAAACTGTTTTTT. This codes for CASSIAGGEKLFF.

This chain uses TRBV19 with TRBJ2-5, with 7 nucleotides matching TRBD2. The V and J ends lost 4 bases and 1 base, in that order; junction bases with no gene match: 3. The CDR3 has 14 residues. Germline V gene lookup returns CDR1 LNHDA and CDR2 SQIVND (reference sequence). The DNA of the CDR3 is TGTGCCAGTAGTAGGGGGGGTATCCAAGAGACCCAGTACTTC. Its protein product is CASSRGGIQETQYF.

This chain connects TRBV6-5 to TRBJ2-7, with 8 bases lining up with TRBD1. This CDR3 has 14 residues. V gave up 5 bases and J gave up 4 bases; unmatched junction bases: 7. The V gene's germline CDR1 is MNHEY and CDR2 SVGAGI. CDR3 DNA: TGTGCCAGCAGTAGGGGCAGGGGGCGATACGAGCAGTACTTC. Translating gives CASSRGRGRYEQYF.

The J gene is TRBJ2-4, the V gene TRBV12-3 or TRBV12-4, with 9 bases identical to TRBD1. V lost 6 bases to trimming and J lost 13 bases; unmatched junction nucleotides: 7. This CDR3 comprises 12 residues. The CDR3 DNA follows: TGTGCCAGCAGCCTACCGGGGACAGGGCAGTACTTC. Protein product: CASSLPGTGQYF.

The V gene is TRBV5-5, the J gene TRBJ1-1; D call uncertain. There are 15 residues in the CDR3. Looked up from germline, CDR1 is SGHKS and CDR2 is YYEKEE (reference sequence). V dropped 0 bases and J dropped 0 bases, with 9 bases sitting between them. CDR3 residues: CASSLGGTMNTEAFF. For the CDR3, the DNA is TGTGCCAGCAGCTTGGGTGGTACTATGAACACTGAAGCTTTCTTT.

This rearrangement joins TRBV6-1 to TRBJ2-7, with 9 bases matching TRBD1. The CDR3 has 15 residues. Losses at the gene ends were 10 bases for V and 1 base for J; bases not matched to a gene: 11. The germline CDR1 and CDR2 sequences are MNHNS and SASEGT. CDR3 DNA sequence: TGTGCCACTTCTCCAAAACAGGGGGCATCCTACGAGCAGTACTTC. Translated, it gives CATSPKQGASYEQYF.

The rearrangement joins TRBV19 to TRBJ2-6; D is ambiguous. The CDR3 extends over 17 amino acids. Germline CDR1 is LNHDA and CDR2 is SQIVND (reference sequence). Trimming removed 3 bases at V and 0 bases at J, with 12 bases between. The CDR3, as DNA: TGTGCCAGTAGTATCCAATCCTCGGGCTCTGGGGCCAACGTCCTGACTTTC. Translation: CASSIQSSGSGANVLTF.

This clone was counted at least ten times. The genes are TRBV24-1 and TRBJ2-2, with 15 bases lining up with TRBD2. Germline V CDR1 and CDR2: KGHDR, SFDVKD. V was pared by 0 bases and J by 4 bases, with 2 bases of the junction left unmatched. There are 18 residues in the CDR3. CDR3 protein: CATSDLGLAGGLTGELFF. The CDR3, as DNA: TGTGCCACCAGTGATTTGGGACTAGCGGGAGGGCTCACCGGGGAGCTGTTTTTT.